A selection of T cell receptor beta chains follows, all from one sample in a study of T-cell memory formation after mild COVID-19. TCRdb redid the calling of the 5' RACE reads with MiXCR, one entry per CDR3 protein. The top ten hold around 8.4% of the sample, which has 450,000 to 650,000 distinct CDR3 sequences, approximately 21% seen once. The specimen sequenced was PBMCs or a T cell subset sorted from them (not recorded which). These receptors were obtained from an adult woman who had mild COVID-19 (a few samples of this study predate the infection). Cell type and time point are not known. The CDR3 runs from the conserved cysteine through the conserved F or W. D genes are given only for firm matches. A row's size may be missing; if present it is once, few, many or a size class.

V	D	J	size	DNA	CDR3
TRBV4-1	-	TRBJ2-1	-	TGCGCCAGCAGCCACCGTTCTAGCGCCGATGAGCAGTTCTTC	CASSHRSSADEQFF
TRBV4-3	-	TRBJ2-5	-	TGCGCCAGCAGCCAAGATCCCTGGGACGAGGAGACCCAGTACTTC	CASSQDPWDEETQYF
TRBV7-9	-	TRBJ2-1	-	TGTGCCAGCAGACCGGGACCCCTGGGCAATGAGCAGTTCTTC	CASRPGPLGNEQFF
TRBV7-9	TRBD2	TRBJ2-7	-	TGTGCCAGCAGCTTTAGCGGGTCGGTCGACGAGCAGTACTTC	CASSFSGSVDEQYF
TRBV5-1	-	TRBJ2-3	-	TGCGCCAGCAGCTTTGATTACACAGATACGCAGTATTTT	CASSFDYTDTQYF
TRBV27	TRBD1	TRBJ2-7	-	TGTGCCAGCAGTCTTACCCCGACAGGGGGCATCTACGAGCAGTACTTC	CASSLTPTGGIYEQYF
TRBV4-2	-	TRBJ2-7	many	TGTGCCAGCAGCCAAGAGGGTCTCGGGGTCTACGAGCAGTACTTC	CASSQEGLGVYEQYF
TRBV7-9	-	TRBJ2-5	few	TGTGCCAGCAGCTTAAATCAGGGATCTGGGGAGACCCAGTACTTC	CASSLNQGSGETQYF
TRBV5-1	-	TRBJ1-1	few	TGCGCCAGCAGCTTGGAGGGTCCGGGCAGGAGTTTCGGACTGAACACTGAAGCTTTCTTT	CASSLEGPGRSFGLNTEAFF
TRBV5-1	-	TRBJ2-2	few	TGCGCCAGCAGCTTAAGTAGGGTCGACACCGGGGAGCTGTTTTTT	CASSLSRVDTGELFF
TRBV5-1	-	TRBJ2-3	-	TGCGCCAGCAGCTTGAGCTACTCCGGCGGGGAGGACCCCCGCACAGATACGCAGTATTTT	CASSLSYSGGEDPRTDTQYF
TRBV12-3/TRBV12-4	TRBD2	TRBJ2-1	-	TGTGCCAGCAGTTTAAGGGTAGCGGGAGGCGATGAGCAGTTCTTC	CASSLRVAGGDEQFF
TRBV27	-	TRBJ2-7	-	TGTGCCAGCAGTTTTACAGGGACCAACGAGCAGTACTTC	CASSFTGTNEQYF
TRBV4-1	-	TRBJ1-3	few	TGCGCCAGCCGTGAAGTATGGGTGTCGGGAAACACCATATATTTT	CASREVWVSGNTIYF
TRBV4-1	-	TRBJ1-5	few	TGCGCCAGCAGCCAAGATCCGGCAGCGGATCAGCCCCAGCATTTT	CASSQDPAADQPQHF
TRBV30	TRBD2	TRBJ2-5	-	TGTGCCTTCGGACTAGCGGCGGGGACCCAGTACTTC	CAFGLAAGTQYF
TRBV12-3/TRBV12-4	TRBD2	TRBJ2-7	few	TGTGCCAGCAGTATACTAGCGATTGGCGAGCAGTACTTC	CASSILAIGEQYF
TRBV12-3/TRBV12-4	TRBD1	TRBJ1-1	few	TGTGCCAGCAGTTCGGGACAGGTCGAAGCTTTCTTT	CASSSGQVEAFF
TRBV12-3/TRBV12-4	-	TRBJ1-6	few	TGTGCCAGCAGTTTGGGCAGGGATAATTCACCCCTCCACTTT	CASSLGRDNSPLHF
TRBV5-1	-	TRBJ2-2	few	TGCGCCAGCAGCTTCCGGGACGGTAACACCGGGGAGCTGTTTTTT	CASSFRDGNTGELFF
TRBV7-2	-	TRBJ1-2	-	TGTGCCAGCAGCCCTCAGGGGAATTCTGGCTACACCTTC	CASSPQGNSGYTF
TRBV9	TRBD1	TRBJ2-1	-	TGTGCCAGCAGCGTAGGGGGGACAGGGGTGTACAATGAGCAGTTCTTC	CASSVGGTGVYNEQFF
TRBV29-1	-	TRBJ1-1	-	TGCAGCGTTGAAGTAAGGGGGACATTTACTATGAACACTGAAGCTTTCTTT	CSVEVRGTFTMNTEAFF
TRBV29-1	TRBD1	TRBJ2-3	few	TGCAGCGGTGGGACAGCAGATACGCAGTATTTT	CSGGTADTQYF
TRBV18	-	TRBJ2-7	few	TGTGCCAGCTCACCACAAAGCGGCAACTACGAGCAGTACTTC	CASSPQSGNYEQYF
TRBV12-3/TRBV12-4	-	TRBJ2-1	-	TGTGCCAGCAGTTTGAGCCGGGGGGCTAGGGAGCAGTTCTTC	CASSLSRGAREQFF
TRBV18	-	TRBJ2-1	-	TGTGCCAGCTCACGGACCTCCAGGGGAGGCGCGGGGCAGAGCTCCTACAATGAGCAGTTCTTC	CASSRTSRGGAGQSSYNEQFF
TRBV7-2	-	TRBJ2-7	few	TGTGCCAGCAGCGAGACAGCGGGTCCCTACGAGCAGTACTTC	CASSETAGPYEQYF
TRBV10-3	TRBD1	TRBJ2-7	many	TGTGCCATCAGTGAAGGACAGGGAAGGATCTACGAGCAGTACTTC	CAISEGQGRIYEQYF
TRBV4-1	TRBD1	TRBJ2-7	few	TGCGCCAGCAGCCACAGCGGGGAGACAGGGGGCGGAGAGCAGTACTTC	CASSHSGETGGGEQYF
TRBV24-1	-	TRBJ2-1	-	TGTGCCACCAGTGATAAGAGTAATCGGGTTTCAGACCCCAATGAGCAGTTCTTC	CATSDKSNRVSDPNEQFF
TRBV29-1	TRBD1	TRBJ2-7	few	TGCAGCGTTGAATTGGTCAATACAGGGGGCGCCGAGCAGTACTTC	CSVELVNTGGAEQYF
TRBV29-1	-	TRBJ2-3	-	TGCAGCACTCGGAAGGATAGCACAGATACGCAGTATTTT	CSTRKDSTDTQYF
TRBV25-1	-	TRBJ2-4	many	TGTGCCAGCAGTGACCCCAAGGGTGGACTAGCCAAAAACATTCAGTACTTC	CASSDPKGGLAKNIQYF
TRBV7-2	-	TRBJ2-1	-	TGTGCCAGCAGCTTAGACCACAGTTACAATGAGCAGTTCTTC	CASSLDHSYNEQFF
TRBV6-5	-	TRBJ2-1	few	TGTGCCAGCAGTTACTCGACAGGCGGGGGCTACAATGAGCAGTTCTTC	CASSYSTGGGYNEQFF
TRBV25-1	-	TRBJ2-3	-	TGTGCCAGCAGTGAAGGGGTTAGCGCGGTTTGGGGCACAGATACGCAGTATTTT	CASSEGVSAVWGTDTQYF
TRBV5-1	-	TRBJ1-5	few	TGCGCCAGCAGCTTGGGGACAGCAAAACAGCCCCAGCATTTT	CASSLGTAKQPQHF
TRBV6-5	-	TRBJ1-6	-	TGTGCCAGCACAAAGTCGGTCAACTTTTCACCCCTCCACTTT	CASTKSVNFSPLHF
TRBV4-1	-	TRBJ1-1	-	TGCGCCAGCAGCCAAGATACTCCTGGGACTGAAGCTTTCTTT	CASSQDTPGTEAFF
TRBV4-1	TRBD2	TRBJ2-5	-	TGCGCCAGCAAGCAGAAAGAGGGAGGGCAAGAGACCCAGTACTTC	CASKQKEGGQETQYF
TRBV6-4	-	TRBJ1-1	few	TGTGCCAGCAGTGCCTTCGGAGGTCGTACTGAAGCTTTCTTT	CASSAFGGRTEAFF
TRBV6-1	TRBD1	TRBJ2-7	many	TGTGCCAGCATGTTCGATCACAGGGGTGGAAACTACGAGCAGTACTTC	CASMFDHRGGNYEQYF
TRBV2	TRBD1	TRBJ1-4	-	TGTGCCAGCAGTAAGACGGGACAGCGGGCTGAAAAACTGTTTTTT	CASSKTGQRAEKLFF
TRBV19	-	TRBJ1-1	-	TGTGCCAGTAGTATGGGGACACCGTTGAACACTGAAGCTTTCTTT	CASSMGTPLNTEAFF
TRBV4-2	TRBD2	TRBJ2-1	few	TGTGCCAGCAGCCCAAGTGTCGCCCCGGGACTAGGCTTCAATGAGCAGTTCTTC	CASSPSVAPGLGFNEQFF
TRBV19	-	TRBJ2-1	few	TGTGCCAGTAGTATAGGAGAATCCAGAGACAATGAGCAGTTCTTC	CASSIGESRDNEQFF
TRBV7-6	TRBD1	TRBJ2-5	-	TGTGCCAGCAACCTAGATGCGCCATCGGACAGGCAAGAGACCCAGTACTTC	CASNLDAPSDRQETQYF
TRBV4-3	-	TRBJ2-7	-	TGCGCCAGCAGCCAAGATTCTCGTGTATCCTACGAGCAGTACTTC	CASSQDSRVSYEQYF
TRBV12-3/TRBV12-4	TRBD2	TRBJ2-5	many	TGTGCCAGCAGTCCCGGGGGACTAGCGGGGAGGGAGACCCAGTACTTC	CASSPGGLAGRETQYF
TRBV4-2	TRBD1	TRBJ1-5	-	TGTGCCAGCAGCCAAGGAATAGGACAGGGCCAAGATCAGCCCCAGCATTTT	CASSQGIGQGQDQPQHF
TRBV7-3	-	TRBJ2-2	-	TGTGCCAGCAGCTTTGCTCTAGGCACCGGGGAGCTGTTTTTT	CASSFALGTGELFF
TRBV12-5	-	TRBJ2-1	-	TGTGCTAGTGGTTTAGTCAATGAGCAGTTCTTC	CASGLVNEQFF